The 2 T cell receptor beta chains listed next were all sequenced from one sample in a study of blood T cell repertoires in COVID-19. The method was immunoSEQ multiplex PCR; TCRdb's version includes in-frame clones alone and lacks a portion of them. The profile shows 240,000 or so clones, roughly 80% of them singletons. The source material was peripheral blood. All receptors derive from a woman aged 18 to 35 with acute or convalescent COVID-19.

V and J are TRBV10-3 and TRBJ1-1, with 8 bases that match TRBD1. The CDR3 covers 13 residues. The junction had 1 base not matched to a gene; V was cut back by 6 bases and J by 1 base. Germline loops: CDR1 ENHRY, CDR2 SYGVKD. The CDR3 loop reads CAIRDRANTEAFF. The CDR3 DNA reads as TGTGCCATCAGGGACAGGGCGAACACTGAAGCTTTCTTT.

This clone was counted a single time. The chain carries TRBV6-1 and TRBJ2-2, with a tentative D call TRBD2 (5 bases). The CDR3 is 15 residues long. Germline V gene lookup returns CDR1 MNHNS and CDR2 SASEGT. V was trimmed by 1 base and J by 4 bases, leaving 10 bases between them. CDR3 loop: CASSEGLDSTGELFF. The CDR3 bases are TGTGCCAGCAGTGAAGGACTGGACTCCACCGGGGAGCTGTTTTTT.